A single sample is the source of the 17 T cell receptor beta chains below, sequenced in a study of T cells in Graves' hyperthyroidism and ophthalmopathy (dated by TCRdb to between 2019 and 2020). Libraries came from multiplex PCR. This sample was sequenced with an Illumina HiSeq 2000. Amplification of TCR beta CDR3 regions was carried out from RNA transcripts. A first-round RT-PCR of the TCR CDR3 used the HTBI primer set with the Qiagen OneStep RT-PCR kit. The public reads were quality trimmed at Q25 with fastp and then assembled into clones with MiXCR by TCRdb, keeping productive beta chains. Every CDR3 protein is listed once, alongside the most common genes and DNA of its rows. The sample table shows approximately 520,000 distinct CDR3 sequences, and 20% are seen once. The top ten clones comprise around 27% of the sample. Material for sequencing was blood. The source is a man aged 18 to 29 with Graves' hyperthyroidism.

A single count supports this clonotype. The chain combines TRBV4-2 with TRBJ2-5; 8 nucleotides match TRBD2. This CDR3 comprises 14 residues. V lost 2 bases and J lost 5; bases outside the gene matches: 4. The germline gives CDR1 LGHNA, CDR2 YNFKEQ. In nucleotides, the CDR3 is TGTGCCAGCAGCCAACCCGGGGGGGTGGAGACCCAGTACTTC. Its protein is CASSQPGGVETQYF.

In its sample, this clonotype was seen many times. V usage is TRBV7-2 and J usage is TRBJ2-5; D not certain. Germline loops: CDR1 SGHTA, CDR2 FQGNSA. CDR3 length: 11 residues. V was shortened by 5 bases and J by 7 bases, with 8 bases between the two germline ends. Here the CDR3 DNA reads TGTGCCAGCAGCCTACCTGGGACCCAGTACTTC. As protein: CASSLPGTQYF.

In this sample, this clonotype turned up a few times. The rearrangement joins TRBV5-1 to TRBJ2-3; no definite D call. This CDR3 comprises 12 residues. V was cut by 0 bases and J by 7 bases, with 6 bases left in between. The germline V gene encodes CDR1 SGHRS and CDR2 YFSETQ. In DNA, the CDR3 is TGCGCCAGCAGCTTGGATACGTATACGCAGTATTTT. Encoded protein: CASSLDTYTQYF.

This clonotype has ten or more counts. A much larger clonotype is one base distant, so this may be a read error. Since no conserved phenylalanine or tryptophan closes the CDR3, a read error is the likely cause. V and J are TRBV15 and TRBJ1-2; D unresolved. Trimming removed 0 bases at V and 8 bases at J, with 10 bases between. This CDR3 has 13 residues. Looked up from germline, CDR1 is LNHNV and CDR2 is YYDKDF (reference sequence). For the CDR3, the DNA is TGTGCCACCAGCAGAGACGGGTATAACGGCTACACCCTC. It encodes CATSRDGYNGYTL.

This clonotype came up many times. The rearrangement uses TRBV6-1 and TRBJ2-7, with TRBD1 matching over 7 bases. The V gene end was trimmed by 1 base and the J gene end by 2 bases; junction bases not matched to a gene: 5. The CDR3 covers 15 residues. Germline lookup yields CDR1 MNHNS and CDR2 SASEGT. The CDR3 reads CASSEDRDSTYEQYF. DNA of the CDR3: TGTGCCAGCAGTGAAGACCGGGACAGTACCTACGAGCAGTACTTC.

The chain recombines TRBV7-9 with TRBJ1-5; the D is unclear. Germline CDR1 SEHNR, CDR2 FQNEAQ (reference sequence). The V end was cut by 4 bases, the J end by 6 bases, with 10 bases between. This CDR3 has 13 amino acids. The CDR3 DNA follows: TGTGCCAGCAGCTCCCCCGGGGTTCAGCCCCAGCATTTT. This translates into CASSSPGVQPQHF.

This sequence joins TRBV28 and TRBJ1-1; D remains unclear. CDR1 and CDR2 from the germline V gene are MDHEN and SYDVKM. The CDR3 spans 14 residues. Trimming took 6 bases from V and 4 from J, leaving 15 bases between them. The DNA for the CDR3 is TGTGCCAGCAGCTTAGATGCGGGCTCCACTGAAGCTTTCTTT. Protein sequence: CASSLDAGSTEAFF.

In this sample, this clonotype turned up a few times. The genes are TRBV3-1 and TRBJ1-5; D gene uncertain. Per the germline V gene, CDR1 is LGHDT and CDR2 is YNNKEL (reference sequence). This CDR3 comprises 15 residues. V was shortened by 0 bases and J by 4 bases, with 10 bases between the two germline ends. The CDR3 region has the DNA TGTGCCAGCAGCCAAGATCTCACAGAAAATCAGCCCCAGCATTTT. Protein product: CASSQDLTENQPQHF.

This clonotype showed up just a few times. This may come from a read error, since a much larger clone is one base off. This CDR3 is missing its conserved last phenylalanine or tryptophan, likely due to a read error. The chain combines TRBV19 with TRBJ1-5; unclear D gene. Germline values: CDR1 LNHDA, CDR2 SQIVND (reference sequence). The germline V and J ends were trimmed by 1 base and 2 bases, with 0 bases remaining between them. The CDR3 loop spans 12 amino acids. The CDR3 bases are TGTGCCAGTAGTATAGGCAATCAGCCCCAGCATTCT. It yields the protein CASSIGNQPQHS.

This clonotype was recorded many times. This chain links TRBV6-5 with TRBJ1-1; unclear D gene. The V end was cut by 6 bases, the J end by 3 bases, with 11 bases between. The CDR3 is 13 amino acids. Germline loops: CDR1 MNHEY, CDR2 SVGAGI. CDR3 residues: CASSGWEDTEAFF. The CDR3 nucleotides are TGTGCCAGCAGCGGCTGGGAGGACACTGAAGCTTTCTTT.

V is TRBV11-2 and J is TRBJ2-7; 8 bases fit TRBD2. Trimming took 8 bases from V and 3 from J; bases not matched to a gene: 6. Per the germline V gene, CDR1 is SGHAT and CDR2 is FQNNGV. The CDR3 spans 13 residues. The CDR3 DNA reads as TGTGCCAGCGGTAGCGGGGACCTCTACGAGCAGTACTTC. Translation: CASGSGDLYEQYF.

This clonotype has just one count. This may stem from a read error, because a much larger clone lies one nucleotide away. The CDR3 does not close with the conserved phenylalanine or tryptophan, likely indicating a read error. J is TRBJ1-5 and V is TRBV25-1; D unclear. The CDR3 contains 13 residues. Trimming stripped 1 base from V and 7 bases from J, with 8 bases between. In germline, CDR1 is MGHDK, CDR2 SYGVNS. The DNA for the CDR3 is TGTGCCAGCAGTGAATGGCGAGGGCAGCCCCAGCATTTG. Protein product: CASSEWRGQPQHL.

There are many counts of this clonotype. The chain carries TRBV12-3 or TRBV12-4 and TRBJ1-2; maybe TRBD1 (6 bases). The V gene lost 6 bases and the J gene lost 2 bases, with 13 bases spanning the gap. The length of the CDR3 is 14 residues. CDR3 sequence (DNA): TGTGCCAGCAGCCTAGGGGGGACCAACTATGGCTACACCTTC. Translating gives CASSLGGTNYGYTF.

The rearrangement uses TRBV15 and TRBJ2-7, with a tentative D call TRBD1 (5 bases). Looked up from germline, CDR1 is LNHNV and CDR2 is YYDKDF (reference sequence). With 6 bases removed from V and 6 bases from J, the gap between germline ends came to 21 bases. The CDR3 loop spans 15 amino acids. The CDR3 loop is CATSSTRAGKSEQYF. The DNA of the CDR3 is TGTGCCACCAGTTCTACTCGTGCAGGGAAGTCCGAGCAGTACTTC.

This sequence joins TRBV14 and TRBJ2-7, with D perhaps TRBD1 or TRBD2 (5 bases each). Trimming took 1 base from V and 5 from J, leaving 15 bases between them. Germline V gives CDR1 SGHDN, CDR2 FVKESK. This CDR3 spans 15 amino acids. The CDR3 reads CASSQVGPRGDEQYF. The CDR3 bases are TGTGCCAGCAGCCAAGTAGGCCCGAGGGGAGACGAGCAGTACTTC. Using reference TRBV14 and TRBJ2-7 for the parts outside the CDR3, the full variable domain is EAGVTQFPSHSVIEKGQTVTLRCDPISGHDNLYWYRRVMGKEIKFLLHFVKESKQDESGMPNNRFLAERTGGTYSTLKVQPAELEDSGVYFCASSQVGPRGDEQYFGPGTRLTVT.

This clonotype turned up a few times. The CDR3 nucleotides are TGTGCCAGCAGGGGCCCATCCGTAGGAGGCTACACCTTC. The encoded protein is CASRGPSVGGYTF. The chain recombines TRBV12-3 or TRBV12-4 with TRBJ1-2; no clear D gene. V shed 6 bases and J shed 8 bases, with 16 bases lying between them. The CDR3 is made up of 13 amino acids.

V and J are TRBV19 and TRBJ1-5; D possibly corresponds to TRBD1 (6 bases). The length of the CDR3 is 17 residues. In germline, CDR1 is LNHDA, CDR2 SQIVND (reference sequence). The V end was cut by 7 bases, the J end by 5 bases, with 24 bases between. The CDR3 sequence is CASTTSPGGGSDQPQHF. The CDR3 DNA reads as TGTGCCAGTACCACTTCCCCGGGGGGCGGCTCGGATCAGCCCCAGCATTTT.